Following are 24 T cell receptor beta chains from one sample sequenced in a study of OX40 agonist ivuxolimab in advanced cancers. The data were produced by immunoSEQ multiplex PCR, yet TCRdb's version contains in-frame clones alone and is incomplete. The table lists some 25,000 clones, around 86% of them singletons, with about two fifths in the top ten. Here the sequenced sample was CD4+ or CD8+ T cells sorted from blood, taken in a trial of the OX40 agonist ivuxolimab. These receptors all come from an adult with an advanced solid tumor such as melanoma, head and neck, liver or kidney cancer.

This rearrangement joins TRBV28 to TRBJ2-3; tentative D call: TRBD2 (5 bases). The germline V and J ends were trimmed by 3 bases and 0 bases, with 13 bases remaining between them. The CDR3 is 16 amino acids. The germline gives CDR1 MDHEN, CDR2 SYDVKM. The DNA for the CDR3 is TGTGCCAGCAGTTTCAGCCCCGGACTCAGCACAGATACGCAGTATTTT. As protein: CASSFSPGLSTDTQYF.

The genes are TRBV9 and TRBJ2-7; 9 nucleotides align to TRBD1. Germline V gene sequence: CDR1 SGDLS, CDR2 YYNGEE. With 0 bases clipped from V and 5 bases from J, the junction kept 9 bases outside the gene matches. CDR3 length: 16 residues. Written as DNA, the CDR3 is TGTGCCAGCAGCGTAGGGCGTGGGACAGGGATCGACGAGCAGTACTTC. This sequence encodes CASSVGRGTGIDEQYF.

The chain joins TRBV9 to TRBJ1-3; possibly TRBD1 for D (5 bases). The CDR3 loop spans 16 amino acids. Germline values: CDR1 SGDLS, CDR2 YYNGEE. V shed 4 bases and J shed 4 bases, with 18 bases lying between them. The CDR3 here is CASSFFEGSEGNTIYF. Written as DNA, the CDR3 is TGTGCCAGCAGCTTTTTCGAGGGGAGCGAAGGAAACACCATATATTTT.

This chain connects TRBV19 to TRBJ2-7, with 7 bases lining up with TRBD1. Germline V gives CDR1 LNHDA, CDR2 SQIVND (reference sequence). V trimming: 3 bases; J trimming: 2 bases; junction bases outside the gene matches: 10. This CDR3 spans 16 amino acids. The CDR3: CASSMTLGTEAYEQYF. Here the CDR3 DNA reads TGTGCCAGTAGTATGACTCTCGGGACAGAGGCCTACGAGCAGTACTTC.

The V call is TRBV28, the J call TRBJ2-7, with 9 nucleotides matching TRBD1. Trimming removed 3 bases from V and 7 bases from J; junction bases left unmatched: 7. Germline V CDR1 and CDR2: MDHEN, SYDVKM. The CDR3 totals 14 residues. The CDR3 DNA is TGTGCCAGCAGTTTCAGGACAGGGGTTGTAGAGCAGTACTTC. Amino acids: CASSFRTGVVEQYF.

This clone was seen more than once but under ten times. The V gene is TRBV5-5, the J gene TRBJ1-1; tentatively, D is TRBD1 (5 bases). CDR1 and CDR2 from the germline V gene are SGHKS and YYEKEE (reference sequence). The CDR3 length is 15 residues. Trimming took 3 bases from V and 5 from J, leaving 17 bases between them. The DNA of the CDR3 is TGTGCCAGCAGCTCTCCGGGACGGGGGAGAACTGAAGCTTTCTTT. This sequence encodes CASSSPGRGRTEAFF.

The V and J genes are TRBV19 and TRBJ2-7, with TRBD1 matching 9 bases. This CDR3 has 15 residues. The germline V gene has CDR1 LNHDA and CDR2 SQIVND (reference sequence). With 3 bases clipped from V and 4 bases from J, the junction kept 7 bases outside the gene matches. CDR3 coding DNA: TGTGCCAGTAGTATGGGACAGGGACTTATGTACGAGCAGTACTTC. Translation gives CASSMGQGLMYEQYF.

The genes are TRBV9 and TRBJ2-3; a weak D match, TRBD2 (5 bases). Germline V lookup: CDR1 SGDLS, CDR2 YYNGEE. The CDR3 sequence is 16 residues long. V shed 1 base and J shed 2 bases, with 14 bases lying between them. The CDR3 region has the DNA TGTGCCAGCAGCGTAAACGTCCGACTACCCACAGATACGCAGTATTTT. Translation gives CASSVNVRLPTDTQYF.

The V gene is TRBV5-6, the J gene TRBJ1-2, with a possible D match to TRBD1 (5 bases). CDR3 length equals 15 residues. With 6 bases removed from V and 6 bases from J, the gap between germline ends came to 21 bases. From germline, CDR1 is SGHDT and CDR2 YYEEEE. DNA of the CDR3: TGTGCCAGCACCCTCATCGACAAGGGGATAGATGGCTACACCTTC. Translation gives CASTLIDKGIDGYTF.

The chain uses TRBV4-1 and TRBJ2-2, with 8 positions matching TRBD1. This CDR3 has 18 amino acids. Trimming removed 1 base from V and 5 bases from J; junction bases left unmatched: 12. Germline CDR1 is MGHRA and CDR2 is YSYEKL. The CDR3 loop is CASSQVGGRGRDTGELFF. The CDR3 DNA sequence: TGCGCCAGCAGCCAAGTCGGGGGCAGGGGGCGAGATACCGGGGAGCTGTTTTTT.

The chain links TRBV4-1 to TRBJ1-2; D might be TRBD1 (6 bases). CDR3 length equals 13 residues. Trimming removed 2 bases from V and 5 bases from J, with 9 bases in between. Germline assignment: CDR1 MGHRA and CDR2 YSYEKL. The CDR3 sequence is CASSQPQGYGYTF. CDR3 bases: TGCGCCAGCAGCCAACCGCAGGGGTATGGCTACACCTTC.

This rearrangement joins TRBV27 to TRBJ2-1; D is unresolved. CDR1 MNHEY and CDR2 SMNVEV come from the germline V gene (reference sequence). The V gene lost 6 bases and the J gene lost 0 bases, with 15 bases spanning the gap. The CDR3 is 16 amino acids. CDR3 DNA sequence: TGTGCCAGCAGCCCTCTAGGGCTTAGCTCCTACAATGAGCAGTTCTTC. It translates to CASSPLGLSSYNEQFF.

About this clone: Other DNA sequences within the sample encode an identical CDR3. The CDR3 reads CSARDSYEQYF. CDR3 nucleotide sequence: TGCAGTGCTAGGGACAGCTACGAGCAGTACTTC. This chain connects TRBV20-1 to TRBJ2-7; maybe TRBD1 (6 bases). V gave up 3 bases and J gave up 3 bases, with 6 bases separating them. The CDR3 extends over 11 amino acids. Germline V lookup: CDR1 DFQATT, CDR2 SNEGSKA (reference sequence).

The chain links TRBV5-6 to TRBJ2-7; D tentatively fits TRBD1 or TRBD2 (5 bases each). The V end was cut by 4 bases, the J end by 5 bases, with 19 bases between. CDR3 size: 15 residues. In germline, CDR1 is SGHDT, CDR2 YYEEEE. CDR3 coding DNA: TGTGCCAGCAGCATAGGGACCCTTGCATACGACGAGCAGTACTTC. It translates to CASSIGTLAYDEQYF.

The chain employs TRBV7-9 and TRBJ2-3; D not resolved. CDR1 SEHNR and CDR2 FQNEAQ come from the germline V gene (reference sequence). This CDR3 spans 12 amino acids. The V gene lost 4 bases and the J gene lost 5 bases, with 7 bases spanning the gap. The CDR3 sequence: CASSYGRDTQYF. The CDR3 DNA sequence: TGTGCCAGCAGCTATGGTCGAGATACGCAGTATTTT.

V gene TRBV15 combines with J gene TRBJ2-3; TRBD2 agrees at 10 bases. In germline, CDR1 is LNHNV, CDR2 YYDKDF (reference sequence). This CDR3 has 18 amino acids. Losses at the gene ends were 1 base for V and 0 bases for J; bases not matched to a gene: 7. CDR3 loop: CATSRGFSGGTSTDTQYF. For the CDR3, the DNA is TGTGCCACCAGCAGAGGGTTTAGCGGGGGGACCAGCACAGATACGCAGTATTTT.

The CDR3 nucleotides read TGTGCCAGCAGTCTCGGGAGCGGGGGCCTCGCAGATACGCAGTATTTT. Residues: CASSLGSGGLADTQYF. The chain employs TRBV2 and TRBJ2-3, with TRBD2 matching 8 bases. The germline CDR1 and CDR2 sequences are SNHLY and FYNNEI. There are 16 residues in the CDR3. J lost 4 bases, V lost 5 bases, and 11 bases had no gene match.

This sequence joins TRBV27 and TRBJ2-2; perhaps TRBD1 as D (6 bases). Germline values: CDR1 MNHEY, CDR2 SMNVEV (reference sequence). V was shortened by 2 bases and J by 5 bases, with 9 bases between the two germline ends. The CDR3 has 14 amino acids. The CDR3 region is CASSLGTGTGELFF. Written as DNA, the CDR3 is TGTGCCAGCAGTTTAGGTACAGGGACCGGGGAGCTGTTTTTT.

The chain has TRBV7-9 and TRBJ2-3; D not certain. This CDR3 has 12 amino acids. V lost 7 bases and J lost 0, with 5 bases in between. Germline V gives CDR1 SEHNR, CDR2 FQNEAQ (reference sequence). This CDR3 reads CASTESTDTQYF. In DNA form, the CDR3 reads TGTGCCAGCACTGAGAGCACAGATACGCAGTATTTT.

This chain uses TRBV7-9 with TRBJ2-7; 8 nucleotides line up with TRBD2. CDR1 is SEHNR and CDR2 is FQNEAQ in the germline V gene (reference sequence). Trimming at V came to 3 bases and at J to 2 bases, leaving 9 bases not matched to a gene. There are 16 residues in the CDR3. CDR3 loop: CASSLDTTSETYEQYF. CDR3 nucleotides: TGTGCCAGCAGCTTGGATACGACTAGCGAGACCTACGAGCAGTACTTC.

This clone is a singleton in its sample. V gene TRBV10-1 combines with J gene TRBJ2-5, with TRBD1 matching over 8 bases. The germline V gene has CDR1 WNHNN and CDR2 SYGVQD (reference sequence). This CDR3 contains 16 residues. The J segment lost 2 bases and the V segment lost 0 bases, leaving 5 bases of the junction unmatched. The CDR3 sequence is CASSESGTGVQETQYF. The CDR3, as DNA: TGCGCCAGCAGTGAGTCGGGGACAGGAGTTCAAGAGACCCAGTACTTC.

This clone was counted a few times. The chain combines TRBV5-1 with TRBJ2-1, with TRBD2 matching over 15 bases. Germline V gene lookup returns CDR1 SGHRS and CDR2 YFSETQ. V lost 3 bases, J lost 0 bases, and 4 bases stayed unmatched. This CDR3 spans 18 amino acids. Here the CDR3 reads CASSSGLAGGLSYNEQFF. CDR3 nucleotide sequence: TGCGCCAGCAGCTCCGGACTAGCGGGAGGGCTCTCCTACAATGAGCAGTTCTTC.

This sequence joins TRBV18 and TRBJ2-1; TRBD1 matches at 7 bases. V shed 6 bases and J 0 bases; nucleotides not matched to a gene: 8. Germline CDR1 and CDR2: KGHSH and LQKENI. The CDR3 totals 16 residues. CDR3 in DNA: TGTGCCAGCTCGCCGGAGAGGGACAGCTCCTACAATGAGCAGTTCTTC. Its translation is CASSPERDSSYNEQFF. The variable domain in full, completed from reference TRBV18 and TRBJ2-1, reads NAGVMQNPRHLVRRRGQEARLRCSPMKGHSHVYWYRQLPEEGLKFMVYLQKENIIDESGMPKERFSAEFPKEGPSILRIQQVVRGDSAAYFCASSPERDSSYNEQFFGPGTRLTVL.

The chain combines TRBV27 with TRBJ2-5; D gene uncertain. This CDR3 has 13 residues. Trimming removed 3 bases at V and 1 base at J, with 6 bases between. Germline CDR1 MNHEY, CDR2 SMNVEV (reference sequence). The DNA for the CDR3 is TGTGCCAGCAGTTTCTCAGGCCAAGAGACCCAGTACTTC. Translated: CASSFSGQETQYF.